These T cell receptor beta chains were read from a single sample in a study of CD8 T cells in ankylosing spondylitis. One entry per CDR3 protein results from TCRdb running MiXCR on the 5' RACE reads. The repertoire consists of some 250,000 distinct CDR3 sequences, with roughly a quarter occurring once and the leading ten covering 0.5% to 0.65%. The sequenced sample was blood, either unsorted or a sorted T cell fraction (not recorded which). Every receptor here comes from a male donor with ankylosing spondylitis or in good health (not recorded which). The conserved cysteine and the conserved F or W are not part of the CDR3 here. Each record gives: clone size, V gene, CDR3 protein. Rows give clone size only sometimes, using once, few, many, or a class for an expanded clone.

.,TRBV15,ATSRTGGAYEQF
few,TRBV29-1,SGGDRDAQDYT
many,TRBV5-1,ASSYTGDLGEQY
.,TRBV20-1,SARKATAAPF
few,TRBV12-3/TRBV12-4,ASSLYGDYEQY
once,TRBV5-5,ASSPVVAVDTQY
.,TRBV29-1,SGRALGAYNEQF
few,TRBV6-6,ASSPWAGELF
few,TRBV4-2,ASSQEVRGGGETQY
many,TRBV6-5,ASSYRGISSPLH
many,TRBV20-1,SAHRTSTDTQY
many,TRBV12-3/TRBV12-4,ASRPRGRGNQPQH
many,TRBV28,ASSSLAGGRTSDTQY
many,TRBV7-3,ASASGANTEAF
many,TRBV11-2,ASIPRCGEGAKNIQY
many,TRBV5-1,ASSYGTMNTEAF
few,TRBV6-6,ASSYQGGGTQY
many,TRBV20-1,SALRDSGNTIY
.,TRBV20-1,SAFDRGQPQH
.,TRBV6-1,ASSGTGSNSPLH
.,TRBV20-1,SARDSGGVQETQY
few,TRBV10-3,AISAKTSGGGFFEQF
many,TRBV10-2,ASSDADYYGYT
.,TRBV28,ASSSPASGGRHYNEQF
.,TRBV7-2,ASSLFGGAGNSPLH
.,TRBV29-1,SVRRGTGGEYEQY
.,TRBV5-1,ASSLVPGNYNEQF
many,TRBV2,ASTTRGAGANVLT
few,TRBV29-1,SVEVGLGLDGETQY
many,TRBV20-1,SNGPKTYEQY
.,TRBV11-2,ASSITSGGELF
.,TRBV20-1,SAWTGLTYNEQF
.,TRBV28,ASSFPLRGGGYT
.,TRBV7-2,ASSLQGVLSYEQY
many,TRBV4-2,ASSQAEGNEQF
.,TRBV24-1,ATSTAIQETQY
.,TRBV30,AWSRQEGYEQY
.,TRBV28,ASSFGGRGVDSDTDTQY
.,TRBV6-1,ASSGAGNTDTQY
many,TRBV9,ASTDRGLADTQY
.,TRBV20-1,SVLGGKVAGELF